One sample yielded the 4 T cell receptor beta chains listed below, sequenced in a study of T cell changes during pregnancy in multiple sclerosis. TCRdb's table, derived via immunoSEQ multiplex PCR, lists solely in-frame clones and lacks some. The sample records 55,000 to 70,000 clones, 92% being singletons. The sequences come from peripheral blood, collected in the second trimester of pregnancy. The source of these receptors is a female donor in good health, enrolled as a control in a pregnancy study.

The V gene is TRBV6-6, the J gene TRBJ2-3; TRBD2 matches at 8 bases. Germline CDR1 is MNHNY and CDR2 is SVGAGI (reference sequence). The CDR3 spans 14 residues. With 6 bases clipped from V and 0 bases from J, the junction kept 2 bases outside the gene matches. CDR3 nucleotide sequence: TGTGCCAGCAGCGAGCGGGGGAGCACAGATACGCAGTATTTT. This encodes CASSERGSTDTQYF.

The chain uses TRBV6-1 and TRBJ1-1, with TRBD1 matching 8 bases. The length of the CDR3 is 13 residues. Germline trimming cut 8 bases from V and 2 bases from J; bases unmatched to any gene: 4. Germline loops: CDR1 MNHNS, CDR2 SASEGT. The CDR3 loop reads CASGQGRNTEAFF. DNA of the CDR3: TGTGCCAGCGGACAGGGCCGAAACACTGAAGCTTTCTTT.

In nucleotides, the CDR3 is TGTGCCAGCAGCTCAACGGACAGGGCAGCTTACGAGCAGTACTTC. It codes for CASSSTDRAAYEQYF. This chain links TRBV7-2 with TRBJ2-7; 8 bases align to TRBD1. V trimming: 4 bases; J trimming: 4 bases; junction bases outside the gene matches: 9. This CDR3 is 15 amino acids long. Per the germline V gene, CDR1 is SGHTA and CDR2 is FQGNSA.

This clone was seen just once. The CDR3 DNA reads as TGCGCCAGCAGCTTGGGGTTCGGGGGATCCTACGAGCAGTACTTC. It specifies CASSLGFGGSYEQYF. V is TRBV5-1 and J is TRBJ2-7; perhaps TRBD2 as D (6 bases). V shed 0 bases and J shed 1 base, with 11 bases lying between them. The CDR3 totals 15 residues. In germline, CDR1 is SGHRS, CDR2 YFSETQ.